This paragraph reports one T cell receptor beta chain. Its specificity is not known. The sample comes from a study of chemoradiotherapy in HPV16-positive cancers. Here immunoSEQ multiplex PCR was the method, and the copy in TCRdb shows in-frame clones only, minus some. Found here are about 36,000 clones, about 92% of them singletons; the top ten hold roughly 3.7%. V lost 1 base to trimming and J lost 1 base; unmatched junction nucleotides: 10. Germline V gene data show CDR1 as LNHDA and CDR2 as SQIVND (reference sequence). The CDR3 has 19 amino acids. Points from the study as a whole: Functional assays defining HPV-specific T cells used only a couple of HPV16-positive patients. In HPV16-positive patients, HPV-responsive T-cell expansion tracked better recurrence-free survival.

The chain employs TRBV19 and TRBJ2-4, with TRBD2 matching 10 bases. The specimen was blood, collected from a patient who underwent chemoradiotherapy. The sequence derives from a human donor with HPV-associated anogenital cancer. The CDR3 here is CASSIVLAGAGGAKNIQYF. In nucleotides, the CDR3 is TGTGCCAGTAGTATAGTTCTAGCGGGGGCGGGTGGGGCCAAAAACATTCAGTACTTC. The complete variable domain, with remaining parts taken from reference TRBV19 and TRBJ2-4, reads DGGITQSPKYLFRKEGQNVTLSCEQNLNHDAMYWYRQDPGQGLRLIYYSQIVNDFQKGDIAEGYSVSREKKESFPLTVTSAQKNPTAFYLCASSIVLAGAGGAKNIQYFGAGTRLSVL.